These 17 T cell receptor beta chains were sequenced from one sample in a study of CD8 T cells in ankylosing spondylitis. TCRdb re-called the 5' RACE reads with MiXCR, one entry per CDR3 protein. Of about 190,000 distinct CDR3 sequences detected, 10% to 15% appear once; the ten largest clones hold approximately 11%. The sequenced sample was blood, either unsorted or a sorted T cell fraction (not recorded which). These receptors all stem from a female donor with ankylosing spondylitis or in good health (not recorded which).

This clonotype was seen ten or more times. This chain links TRBV28 with TRBJ2-1; a weak D match, TRBD2 (6 bases). The germline V and J ends were trimmed by 11 bases and 6 bases, with 14 bases remaining between them. The CDR3 loop spans 12 amino acids. Looked up from germline, CDR1 is MDHEN and CDR2 is SYDVKM. The CDR3 loop reads CASAGWGNEQFF. In DNA, the CDR3 is TGTGCCTCGGCGGGGTGGGGCAATGAGCAGTTCTTC. The full variable domain, with the rest looked up from reference TRBV28 and TRBJ2-1, is DVKVTQSSRYLVKRTGEKVFLECVQDMDHENMFWYRQDPGLGLRLIYFSYDVKMKEKGDIPEGYSVSREKKERFSLILESASTNQTSMYLCASAGWGNEQFFGPGTRLTVL.

V usage is TRBV18 and J usage is TRBJ2-2; D call uncertain. This CDR3 is built from 15 residues. Looked up from germline, CDR1 is KGHSH and CDR2 is LQKENI. Trimming cost V 2 bases and J 4 bases, with 11 bases left between them. CDR3 protein: CASSPTPLGTGELFF. In DNA, the CDR3 is TGTGCCAGCTCACCAACCCCCCTGGGCACCGGGGAGCTGTTTTTT. The entire variable domain, with the rest obtained from reference TRBV18 and TRBJ2-2, is as follows: NAGVMQNPRHLVRRRGQEARLRCSPMKGHSHVYWYRQLPEEGLKFMVYLQKENIIDESGMPKERFSAEFPKEGPSILRIQQVVRGDSAAYFCASSPTPLGTGELFFGEGSRLTVL.

At least ten counts were recorded for this clonotype. This chain uses TRBV20-1 with TRBJ2-1; D is tentatively TRBD1 or TRBD2 (5 bases each). CDR1 and CDR2 (germline): DFQATT, SNEGSKA (reference sequence). The CDR3 loop spans 13 amino acids. Trimming removed 6 bases at V and 2 bases at J, with 11 bases between. CDR3 protein: CSAPGQTYNEQFF. For the CDR3, the DNA is TGCAGTGCCCCGGGGCAAACCTACAATGAGCAGTTCTTC.

This clonotype has a handful of counts. The chain is built from TRBV20-1 and TRBJ2-1, with D maybe TRBD1 (6 bases). Trimming cost V 5 bases and J 2 bases, with 13 bases left between them. The CDR3 has 14 amino acids. In germline, CDR1 is DFQATT, CDR2 SNEGSKA (reference sequence). CDR3 in amino acids: CSASTGMAYNEQFF. Written as DNA, the CDR3 is TGCAGTGCTTCCACAGGGATGGCCTACAATGAGCAGTTCTTC.

The sample holds many counts of this clonotype. V is TRBV7-9 and J is TRBJ2-1; D possibly corresponds to TRBD2 (6 bases). Germline lookup yields CDR1 SEHNR and CDR2 FQNEAQ (reference sequence). Trimming cost V 5 bases and J 9 bases, with 14 bases left between them. The CDR3 is 13 amino acids. In DNA form, the CDR3 reads TGTGCCAGCAGCCCTATGGCGGGATCTGAGCAGTTCTTC. Protein sequence: CASSPMAGSEQFF. The variable domain in full, completed from reference TRBV7-9 and TRBJ2-1, reads DTGVSQNPRHKITKRGQNVTFRCDPISEHNRLYWYRQTLGQGPEFLTYFQNEAQLEKSRLLSDRFSAERPKGSFSTLEIQRTEQGDSAMYLCASSPMAGSEQFFGPGTRLTVL.

The gene calls are TRBV20-1 and TRBJ2-1; 14 bases match TRBD2. The length of the CDR3 is 15 residues. Germline assignment: CDR1 DFQATT and CDR2 SNEGSKA (reference sequence). V lost 7 bases, J lost 6 bases, and 8 bases stayed unmatched. This CDR3 is CSVETGTSGSNEQFF. The CDR3 nucleotides are TGCAGTGTCGAGACCGGGACTAGCGGGAGCAATGAGCAGTTCTTC.

This clonotype was seen at least ten times. One end of the junction does not line up with germline, which may come from a read error. This chain uses TRBV7-3 with TRBJ1-5, with no clear D. The CDR3 contains 13 residues. Germline CDR1 SGHTA, CDR2 FQGTGA. This CDR3 is CASSITSNQPQHF. In DNA, the CDR3 is TGTGCCAGCAGCATAACTAGCAATCAGCCCCAGCATTTT.

Ten or more counts support this clonotype. This chain uses TRBV4-1 with TRBJ1-5, with D hard to call. Germline CDR1 and CDR2: MGHRA and YSYEKL. Trimming removed 2 bases at V and 3 bases at J, with 8 bases between. The CDR3 is 14 amino acids. CDR3 DNA sequence: TGCGCCAGCAGCCAATGGGTGTTCAATCAGCCCCAGCATTTT. It translates to CASSQWVFNQPQHF.

There are a few counts of this clonotype. This may be a read error, as it is one base from a much larger clone. The rearrangement uses TRBV12-3 or TRBV12-4 and TRBJ1-1; maybe TRBD1 (5 bases). This CDR3 contains 14 residues. CDR3 residues: CASSAHSGNAEAFF. The CDR3 DNA reads TGTGCCAGCAGTGCACACTCAGGGAACGCTGAAGCTTTCTTT.

In this sample, this clonotype turned up many times. The DNA for the CDR3 is TGTGCCAGCAGCCAAGATTTTTCAGGCAGCAAGACCGAGCAGTACTTC. Residues: CASSQDFSGSKTEQYF. V usage is TRBV14 and J usage is TRBJ2-7, with D uncertain. Trimming left V 0 bases short and J 6 bases short, with 18 bases between. This CDR3 comprises 16 residues. Germline V gene sequence: CDR1 SGHDN, CDR2 FVKESK. The variable domain in full, with the rest retrieved from reference TRBV14 and TRBJ2-7, is EAGVTQFPSHSVIEKGQTVTLRCDPISGHDNLYWYRRVMGKEIKFLLHFVKESKQDESGMPNNRFLAERTGGTYSTLKVQPAELEDSGVYFCASSQDFSGSKTEQYFGPGTRLTVT.

This rearrangement joins TRBV5-1 to TRBJ2-1; tentative D call: TRBD1 (5 bases). Trimming left V 0 bases short and J 6 bases short, with 19 bases between. Germline CDR1 SGHRS, CDR2 YFSETQ. This CDR3 region has 17 residues. The CDR3 loop is CASSLEGAPTRGNEQFF. The CDR3 DNA sequence: TGCGCCAGCAGCTTGGAAGGGGCGCCTACCAGAGGCAATGAGCAGTTCTTC.

The chain joins TRBV5-1 to TRBJ2-7; D remains ambiguous. This CDR3 has 13 residues. V lost 1 base and J 3 bases, leaving 8 bases between the germline ends. Germline values: CDR1 SGHRS, CDR2 YFSETQ. CDR3 DNA: TGCGCCAGCAGCTTGTTTTTGGACTACGAGCAGTACTTC. Translation gives CASSLFLDYEQYF.

To note about this clonotype: This may be a read error, as it is one base from a much larger clone. The chain carries TRBV29-1 and TRBJ1-2; D unclear. Germline CDR1 is SQVTM and CDR2 is ANQGSEA. The CDR3 is made up of 11 amino acids. Here the CDR3 reads CSVGALYGHTF. DNA of the CDR3: TGCAGCGTTGGAGCCCTCTATGGCCACACCTTC.

About this clonotype: A read error may be the cause here, since a much bigger clone is one base away. This chain joins TRBV12-3 or TRBV12-4 and TRBJ1-2; D unresolved. V dropped 6 bases and J dropped 6 bases, with 14 bases sitting between them. The CDR3 contains 13 residues. The CDR3 is CASSWSELNGYTF. In nucleotides, the CDR3 is TGTGCCAGCAGCTGGTCAGAGCTGAATGGCTACACCTTC.

This clonotype was seen a handful of times. The chain links TRBV6-2 or TRBV6-3 to TRBJ2-7, with 7 positions matching TRBD1. This CDR3 has 16 amino acids. Germline V gives CDR1 MNHEY, CDR2 SVGEGT. The junction had 11 bases not matched to a gene; V was cut back by 6 bases and J by 0 bases. CDR3: CASRGDRAPSSYEQYF. CDR3 nucleotides: TGTGCCAGCAGGGGGGACAGAGCGCCGAGCTCCTACGAGCAGTACTTC.

CDR3 sequence (DNA): TGTGCCAGCAGCCAAATGGGCCTCGTGGGGACCGGGGAGCTGTTTTTT. Amino acids: CASSQMGLVGTGELFF. The chain joins TRBV14 to TRBJ2-2, with no clear D. From germline, CDR1 is SGHDN and CDR2 FVKESK. V was shortened by 2 bases and J by 5 bases, with 15 bases between the two germline ends. This CDR3 is 16 amino acids long.

J is TRBJ2-1 and V is TRBV20-1; possibly TRBD2 for D (6 bases). This CDR3 comprises 21 residues. Trimming pared 1 base from V and 4 bases from J, leaving 32 bases between. CDR1 DFQATT and CDR2 SNEGSKA come from the germline V gene (reference sequence). The chain's CDR3 is CSARVTRREQGRYDGYNEQFF. The CDR3, as DNA: TGCAGTGCTAGAGTAACGAGGAGGGAGCAAGGTCGGTATGATGGATACAATGAGCAGTTCTTC.